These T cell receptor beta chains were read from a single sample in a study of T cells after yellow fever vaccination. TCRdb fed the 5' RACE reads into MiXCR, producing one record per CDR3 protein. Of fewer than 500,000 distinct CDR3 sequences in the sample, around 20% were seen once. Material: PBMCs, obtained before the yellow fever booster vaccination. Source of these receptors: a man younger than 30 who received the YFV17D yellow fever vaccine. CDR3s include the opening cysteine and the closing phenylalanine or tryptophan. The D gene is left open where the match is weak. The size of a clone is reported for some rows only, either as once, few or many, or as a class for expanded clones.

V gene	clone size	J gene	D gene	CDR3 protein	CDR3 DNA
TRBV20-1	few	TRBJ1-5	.	CSARAPRSAGARDQPQHF	TGCAGTGCTAGAGCTCCCCGTTCGGCGGGGGCACGAGATCAGCCCCAGCATTTT
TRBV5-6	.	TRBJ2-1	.	CASSRRGGSFNEQFF	TGTGCCAGCAGCCGTAGGGGGGGGTCCTTCAATGAGCAGTTCTTC
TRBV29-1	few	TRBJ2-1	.	CSVVIPGYNEQFF	TGCAGCGTCGTTATTCCGGGGTACAATGAGCAGTTCTTC
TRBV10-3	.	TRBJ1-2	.	CAISEGIAGYTF	TGTGCCATCAGTGAAGGGATTGCGGGCTACACCTTC
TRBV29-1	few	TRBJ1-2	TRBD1	CSVAGGYGYTF	TGCAGCGTTGCAGGGGGCTATGGCTACACCTTC
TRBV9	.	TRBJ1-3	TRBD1	CASSAGQGENTIYF	TGTGCCAGCAGCGCAGGACAGGGCGAAAACACCATATATTTT
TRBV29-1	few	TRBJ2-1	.	CSVEFLFDEQFF	TGCAGCGTTGAATTTCTGTTTGATGAGCAGTTCTTC
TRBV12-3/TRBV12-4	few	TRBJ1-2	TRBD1	CASSYRGHHGYTF	TGTGCCAGCAGTTACAGGGGGCATCATGGCTACACCTTC
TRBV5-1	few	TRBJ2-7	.	CASSLAASHEQYF	TGCGCCAGCAGCTTGGCCGCATCCCACGAGCAGTACTTC
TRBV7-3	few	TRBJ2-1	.	CASSPQGGEQFF	TGTGCCAGCAGCCCGCAGGGTGGCGAGCAGTTCTTC
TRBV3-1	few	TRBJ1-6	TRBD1	CASRSDRVSPLHF	TGTGCCAGCAGGTCTGACAGGGTTTCACCCCTCCACTTT
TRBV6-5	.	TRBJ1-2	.	CASRQQGTDGYTF	TGTGCCAGCAGACAACAGGGTACTGATGGCTACACCTTC
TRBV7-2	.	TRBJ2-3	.	CASSQTSAPTDTQYF	TGTGCCAGCAGTCAGACGTCCGCTCCCACAGATACGCAGTATTTT
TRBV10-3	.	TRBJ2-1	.	CAISDLGGYNEQFF	TGTGCCATCAGTGACTTGGGAGGCTACAATGAGCAGTTCTTC
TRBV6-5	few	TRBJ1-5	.	CASSGHGNQPQHF	TGTGCCAGCAGCGGACATGGCAATCAGCCCCAGCATTTT
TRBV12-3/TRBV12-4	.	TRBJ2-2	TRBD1	CASSSRTGGASTGELFF	TGTGCCAGCAGTAGTAGGACAGGGGGCGCGAGCACCGGGGAGCTGTTTTTT
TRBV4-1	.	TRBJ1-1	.	CASSLDPQGNTEAFF	TGCGCCAGCAGCCTAGACCCCCAGGGTAACACTGAAGCTTTCTTT
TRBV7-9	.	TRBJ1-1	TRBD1	CASSPGGGNLNTEAFF	TGTGCCAGCAGCCCAGGGGGGGGAAATCTGAACACTGAAGCTTTCTTT
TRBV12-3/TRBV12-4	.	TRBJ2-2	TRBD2	CASTPGLVLVTGELFF	TGTGCCAGCACTCCGGGACTAGTTTTAGTCACCGGGGAGCTGTTTTTT
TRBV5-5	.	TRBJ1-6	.	CASSLVARGSPLHF	TGTGCCAGCAGCTTAGTGGCACGGGGTTCACCCCTCCACTTT
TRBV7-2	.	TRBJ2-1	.	CASSFLHSTYNEQFF	TGTGCCAGCAGCTTTCTCCACTCGACCTACAATGAGCAGTTCTTC
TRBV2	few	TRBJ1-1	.	CASRGPGAEAFF	TGTGCCAGCAGGGGTCCAGGGGCTGAAGCTTTCTTT
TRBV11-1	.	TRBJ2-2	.	CASSPGSGLSTGELFF	TGTGCCAGCAGCCCCGGGTCGGGATTAAGCACCGGGGAGCTGTTTTTT
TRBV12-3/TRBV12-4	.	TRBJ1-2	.	CASSSDGYFGYTF	TGTGCCAGCAGTTCCGATGGATACTTTGGCTACACCTTC
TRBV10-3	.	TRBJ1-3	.	CAVEGNTIYF	TGTGCCGTAGAGGGGAACACCATATATTTT
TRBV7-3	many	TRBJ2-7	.	CASSLLGGVVQYF	TGTGCCAGCAGCTTACTGGGGGGAGTCGTGCAGTACTTC
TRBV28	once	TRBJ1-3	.	CASSGSGKRMGNTIYF	TGTGCCAGCAGTGGCTCCGGGAAGAGGATGGGAAACACCATATATTTT
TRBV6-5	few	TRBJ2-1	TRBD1	CASSSVRTGPYNEQFF	TGTGCCAGCAGTTCCGTCAGGACAGGTCCCTACAATGAGCAGTTCTTC
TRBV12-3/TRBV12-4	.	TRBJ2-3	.	CASTGGGPTDTQYF	TGTGCCAGTACAGGGGGGGGGCCCACAGATACGCAGTATTTT
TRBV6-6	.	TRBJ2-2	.	CASSERLNTGELFF	TGTGCCAGCAGTGAAAGACTGAACACCGGGGAGCTGTTTTTT
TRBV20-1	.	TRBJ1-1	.	CGARRGWITEAFF	TGCGGTGCTCGCAGGGGCTGGATTACTGAAGCTTTCTTT
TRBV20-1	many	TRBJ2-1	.	CSARAEEGAYNEQFF	TGCAGTGCTAGAGCCGAGGAGGGGGCCTACAATGAGCAGTTCTTC
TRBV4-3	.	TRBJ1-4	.	CASSQASMGEKLFF	TGCGCCAGCAGCCAAGCATCGATGGGTGAAAAACTGTTTTTT
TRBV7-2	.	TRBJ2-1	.	CASSLNPAGSGNEQFF	TGTGCCAGCAGCTTAAATCCGGCAGGGTCGGGCAATGAGCAGTTCTTC
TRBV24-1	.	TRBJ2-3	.	CATEPGSTDTQYF	TGTGCCACCGAACCAGGAAGCACAGATACGCAGTATTTT
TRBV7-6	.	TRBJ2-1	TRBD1	CASSPPDRRYNEQFF	TGTGCCAGCAGCCCCCCGGACAGGAGATACAATGAGCAGTTCTTC
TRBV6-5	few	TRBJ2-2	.	CASGTSYTGELFF	TGTGCCAGCGGGACTTCATACACCGGGGAGCTGTTTTTT
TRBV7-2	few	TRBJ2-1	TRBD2	CASSLALASGGANEQFF	TGTGCCAGCAGCTTAGCGCTCGCTAGCGGGGGGGCGAATGAGCAGTTCTTC
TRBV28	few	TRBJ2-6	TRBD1	CASSLTGVRITNVLTF	TGTGCCAGCAGTTTGACAGGGGTTCGGATTACCAACGTCCTGACTTTC
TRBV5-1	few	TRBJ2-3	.	CASRRDGSTDTQYF	TGCGCCAGCCGACGGGACGGATCCACAGATACGCAGTATTTT
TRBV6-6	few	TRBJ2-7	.	CASKALRDLSYEQYF	TGTGCCAGCAAGGCCCTCCGGGACTTATCCTACGAGCAGTACTTC
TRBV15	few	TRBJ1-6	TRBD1	CATSRGTVYNSPLHF	TGTGCCACCAGCCGAGGGACAGTTTATAATTCACCCCTCCACTTT
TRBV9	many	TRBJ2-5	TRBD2	CASSRGASGLETQYF	TGTGCCAGCAGCCGAGGGGCTAGCGGGTTAGAGACCCAGTACTTC